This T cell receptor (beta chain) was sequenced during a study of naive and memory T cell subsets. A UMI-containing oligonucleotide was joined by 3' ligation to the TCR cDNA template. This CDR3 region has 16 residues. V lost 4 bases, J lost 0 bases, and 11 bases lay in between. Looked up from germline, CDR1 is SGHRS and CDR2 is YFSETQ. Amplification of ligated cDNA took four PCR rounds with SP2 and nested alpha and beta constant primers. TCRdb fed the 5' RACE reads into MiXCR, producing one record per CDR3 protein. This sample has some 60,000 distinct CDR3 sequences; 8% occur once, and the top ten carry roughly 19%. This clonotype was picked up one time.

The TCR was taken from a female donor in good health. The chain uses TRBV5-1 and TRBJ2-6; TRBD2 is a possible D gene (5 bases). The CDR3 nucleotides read TGCGCCAGCAGCCCGACGGGGAGCTCTGGGGCCAACGTCCTGACTTTC. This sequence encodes CASSPTGSSGANVLTF.